The rows below give T cell receptor beta chains drawn from one sample of a study of blood T cell repertoires in COVID-19. Generated by immunoSEQ multiplex PCR, the TCRdb table keeps only in-frame clones and is missing some. The sample yields roughly 140,000 clones, approximately 80% seen once. The sequenced sample was peripheral blood. The receptors stem from a woman in her sixties with acute or convalescent COVID-19. Both conserved end residues are part of each CDR3. The D gene is left open where the match is weak. The size field is filled for only some rows; it gives once, few, many or a size class.

size	D	J	V	CDR3	DNA
few	TRBD2	TRBJ2-1	TRBV28	CASSYQRGGLAGGLYNEQFF	TGTGCCAGCAGTTACCAAAGGGGGGGACTAGCGGGAGGACTATACAATGAGCAGTTCTTC
-	-	TRBJ2-5	TRBV5-1	CASSLGPQGSYQETQYF	TGCGCCAGCAGCTTAGGTCCCCAGGGCTCGTACCAAGAGACCCAGTACTTC
once	-	TRBJ1-1	TRBV5-1	CASSFTANTEAFF	TGCGCCAGCAGCTTCACAGCGAACACTGAAGCTTTCTTT
-	TRBD1	TRBJ2-4	TRBV18	CASSLGQAIQYF	TGTGCCAGCTCACTCGGACAGGCCATTCAGTACTTC
-	-	TRBJ2-7	TRBV11-2	CASSSSGYEQYF	TGTGCCAGCAGCTCCAGCGGCTACGAGCAGTACTTC
-	TRBD1	TRBJ1-4	TRBV28	CASRGQGARSEKLFF	TGTGCCAGCAGGGGACAGGGGGCGCGGAGTGAAAAACTGTTTTTT
-	-	TRBJ2-5	TRBV28	CASSFPIRLASQYQETQYF	TGTGCCAGCAGTTTCCCCATACGATTAGCATCTCAGTACCAAGAGACCCAGTACTTC
-	-	TRBJ1-4	TRBV5-1	CASSFTHRSTNEKLFF	TGCGCCAGCAGCTTCACCCACAGGTCAACTAATGAAAAACTGTTTTTT
-	-	TRBJ2-7	TRBV4-1	CASSQGLADGQYF	TGCGCCAGCAGCCAAGGCCTAGCTGATGGGCAGTACTTC
-	TRBD1	TRBJ1-5	TRBV6-1	CASSARQGLWGNQPQHF	TGTGCCAGCAGTGCTCGACAGGGGCTTTGGGGAAATCAGCCCCAGCATTTT
-	-	TRBJ1-2	TRBV10-2	CASSDTVQGLGYTF	TGCGCCAGCAGTGACACCGTACAGGGCCTGGGCTACACCTTC
-	-	TRBJ2-7	TRBV5-1	CASSFVQGSYEQYF	TGCGCCAGCAGCTTCGTACAGGGCTCCTACGAGCAGTACTTC
-	TRBD2	TRBJ2-5	TRBV11-2	CASSLGLAGSRAQYF	TGTGCCAGCAGCTTGGGACTAGCGGGTTCTAGGGCCCAGTACTTC
-	TRBD1	TRBJ1-2	TRBV6-5	CASSSGTGGYGYTF	TGTGCCAGCAGTTCCGGGACAGGGGGCTATGGCTACACCTTC
-	TRBD2	TRBJ2-1	TRBV7-9	CASSLVLAGNEQFF	TGTGCCAGCAGCTTGGTTCTAGCGGGAAATGAGCAGTTCTTC
-	-	TRBJ2-3	TRBV20-1	CSASRGSGTDTQYF	TGCAGTGCTAGTAGGGGCTCCGGCACAGATACGCAGTATTTT
-	-	TRBJ2-1	TRBV9	CASSGRGQRFPNEQFF	TGTGCCAGCAGCGGGAGAGGACAGCGTTTCCCCAATGAGCAGTTCTTC
-	-	TRBJ1-2	TRBV7-9	CASSRPGHFYGYTF	TGTGCCAGCAGCCGTCCGGGACATTTCTATGGCTACACCTTC
-	-	TRBJ2-4	TRBV15	CATSRDGQGRYF	TGTGCCACCAGCAGAGATGGGCAGGGCCGGTACTTC
few	-	TRBJ2-3	TRBV7-8	CASSLATATDTQYF	TGTGCCAGCAGCTTAGCAACAGCCACAGATACGCAGTATTTT
-	-	TRBJ1-5	TRBV6-1	CASSERTSVSPQHF	TGTGCCAGCAGTGAAAGGACATCCGTCTCGCCCCAGCATTTT
-	TRBD2	TRBJ2-2	TRBV5-1	CASSWAPGGTGELFF	TGCGCCAGCAGCTGGGCCCCGGGAGGCACCGGGGAGCTGTTTTTT
once	TRBD1	TRBJ2-7	TRBV10-3	CAISESIFPGQQAYEQYF	TGTGCCATCAGTGAGTCGATTTTTCCGGGACAGCAGGCCTACGAGCAGTACTTC
-	-	TRBJ2-2	TRBV11-3	CASTSGPLGGELFF	TGTGCCAGCACCTCCGGTCCCCTCGGCGGGGAGCTGTTTTTT
-	TRBD2	TRBJ2-3	TRBV10-3	CAISGTSGRTADTQYF	TGTGCCATCAGCGGGACTAGCGGGAGGACTGCAGATACGCAGTATTTT
-	-	TRBJ1-5	TRBV19	CASSPLNSNQPQHF	TGTGCCAGTAGTCCTCTAAATAGCAATCAGCCCCAGCATTTT
-	-	TRBJ2-1	TRBV28	CASSFFNEQFF	TGTGCCAGCAGTTTCTTCAATGAGCAGTTCTTC
-	TRBD1	TRBJ1-4	TRBV3-1/TRBV3-2	CASSQEQGRSEKLFF	TGTGCCAGCAGCCAAGAACAGGGGAGGAGTGAAAAACTGTTTTTT
-	TRBD2	TRBJ2-7	TRBV30	CAWTSGNYEQYF	TGTGCCTGGACTAGCGGGAACTACGAGCAGTACTTC
-	-	TRBJ2-1	TRBV15	CATSRERGSYNEQFF	TGTGCCACCAGCAGAGAGCGGGGTTCCTACAATGAGCAGTTCTTC
once	-	TRBJ2-3	TRBV3-1/TRBV3-2	CASSQDRGRGYTQYF	TGTGCCAGCAGCCAAGATCGAGGCAGGGGATATACGCAGTATTTT
-	-	TRBJ2-2	TRBV10-3	CAISEPGLPGVNTGELFF	TGTGCCATCAGTGAGCCGGGACTCCCGGGGGTTAACACCGGGGAGCTGTTTTTT
-	-	TRBJ2-5	TRBV6-5	CASSYSVHGIETQYF	TGTGCCAGCAGTTACTCGGTTCACGGGATTGAGACCCAGTACTTC
-	TRBD1	TRBJ2-2	TRBV5-4	CASSLGQGRTHTGELFF	TGTGCCAGCAGCTTAGGACAGGGTAGGACTCACACCGGGGAGCTGTTTTTT
-	TRBD2	TRBJ2-1	TRBV3-1/TRBV3-2	CASSQGGSNEQFF	TGTGCCAGCAGCCAGGGCGGGAGCAATGAGCAGTTCTTC
-	TRBD2	TRBJ2-1	TRBV2	CASSDPGLAGNNEQFF	TGTGCCAGCAGTGACCCGGGACTAGCGGGGAACAATGAGCAGTTCTTC
-	TRBD2	TRBJ2-5	TRBV18	CASSPRQAGESGETQYF	TGTGCCAGCTCACCACGGCAGGCGGGAGAATCGGGGGAGACCCAGTACTTC
-	-	TRBJ1-1	TRBV20-1	CSARRNTEAFF	TGCAGTGCTAGACGGAACACTGAAGCTTTCTTT
-	-	TRBJ1-2	TRBV7-8	CASSSLRAGSGYTF	TGTGCCAGCAGCTCCCTCAGGGCGGGAAGTGGCTACACCTTC
-	TRBD2	TRBJ2-5	TRBV10-3	CAISDRRGTSGTQGKEETQYF	TGTGCCATCAGTGATCGGCGTGGGACTAGCGGGACACAAGGAAAAGAGGAGACCCAGTACTTC
-	TRBD2	TRBJ2-1	TRBV5-1	CASSPGIAGVQFF	TGCGCCAGCAGCCCTGGGATAGCGGGGGTTCAGTTCTTC
-	TRBD1	TRBJ1-5	TRBV6-5	CATAGGSNQPQHF	TGTGCCACCGCAGGGGGAAGCAATCAGCCCCAGCATTTT
few	TRBD1	TRBJ2-5	TRBV19	CASNRDRGQETQYF	TGTGCCAGTAACCGGGACAGGGGCCAAGAGACCCAGTACTTC
-	-	TRBJ2-1	TRBV19	CASSMTANNEQFF	TGTGCTAGTAGTATGACTGCTAACAATGAGCAGTTCTTC
-	-	TRBJ2-7	TRBV7-8	CASSLSVAGPLSYEQYF	TGTGCCAGCAGCTTAAGTGTCGCCGGTCCCCTCTCCTACGAGCAGTACTTC
-	TRBD1	TRBJ1-2	TRBV18	CASSSMDRRIGYTF	TGTGCCAGCTCATCCATGGACAGGAGGATCGGCTACACCTTC
-	TRBD1	TRBJ1-2	TRBV4-1	CASSQPYGTGYGYTF	TGCGCCAGCAGCCAACCCTACGGGACAGGGTATGGCTACACCTTC
-	-	TRBJ1-6	TRBV7-9	CASSPLDINSPLHF	TGTGCCAGCAGCCCTTTAGATATTAATTCACCCCTCCACTTT
once	-	TRBJ2-3	TRBV24-1	CATSDAREIADTQYF	TGTGCCACCAGTGACGCGAGGGAGATCGCAGATACGCAGTATTTT
-	TRBD1	TRBJ2-1	TRBV6-1	CASSDRQGLEQFF	TGTGCCAGCAGTGATCGACAGGGGCTTGAGCAGTTCTTC
-	TRBD2	TRBJ2-3	TRBV29-1	CSVETWTSGRAGTDTQYF	TGCAGCGTTGAGACGTGGACTAGCGGGAGGGCCGGCACAGATACGCAGTATTTT
-	-	TRBJ2-1	TRBV11-1	CASSRSLGGYNEQFF	TGTGCCAGCAGCCGCTCGCTAGGGGGCTACAATGAGCAGTTCTTC
-	-	TRBJ2-1	TRBV27	CASSLGGTEQFF	TGTGCCAGCAGTTTAGGCGGGACAGAACAGTTCTTC
-	TRBD1	TRBJ1-5	TRBV9	CASSVGDRSSPQHF	TGTGCCAGCAGCGTAGGGGACAGGTCCTCTCCCCAGCATTTT
few	TRBD1	TRBJ1-1	TRBV18	CASSPPGGGSNSEAFF	TGTGCCAGCTCACCACCCGGAGGGGGCAGTAACTCTGAAGCTTTCTTT
-	-	TRBJ2-1	TRBV27	CASSLGSSYNEQFF	TGTGCCAGCAGTCTCGGGAGCTCCTACAATGAGCAGTTCTTC
-	-	TRBJ1-6	TRBV10-3	CAISPTQGSGSPLHF	TGTGCCATCAGCCCCACTCAGGGATCGGGTTCACCCCTCCACTTT
-	-	TRBJ2-1	TRBV19	CASSIQGHSYNEQFF	TGTGCCAGTAGTATACAGGGGCACTCCTACAATGAGCAGTTCTTC
few	-	TRBJ1-5	TRBV24-1	CATSGGGAAQPQHF	TGTGCCACCAGTGGTGGGGGCGCCGCTCAGCCCCAGCATTTT